This T cell receptor beta chain comes out of a study of blood T cell repertoires in COVID-19. Data came from immunoSEQ multiplex PCR; TCRdb stores just in-frame clones and leaves some out. This table holds about 130,000 clones, around 70% found once. The germline CDR1 and CDR2 sequences are MNHNS and SASEGT. V was clipped by 0 bases and J by 3 bases, with 12 bases between them. The CDR3 runs 16 residues. The genes are TRBV6-1 and TRBJ1-5; D is unresolved. Sequenced sample: peripheral blood. The sequence came from a man in his 60s with acute or convalescent COVID-19. The CDR3 loop is CASSEALTQYNQPQHF. The CDR3, as DNA: TGTGCCAGCAGTGAAGCTTTAACCCAGTACAATCAGCCCCAGCATTTT.